This TCR beta chain was sequenced in a study of beta chain features in type 1 diabetes. Study outcomes and limitations: Researchers report that Type 1 diabetes patients had moderately but significantly shorter TCRB CDR3s across all four CD4+ subsets. Naive, central memory and Treg TCRB repertoires appeared more alike in patients than in healthy donors. Equally in patients and controls, PCR might preferentially amplify shorter templates.

The isolated RNA, all of it, was reverse transcribed, so expressed TCRB transcripts were what got sequenced. Sequencing used immunoSEQ multiplex PCR; TCRdb keeps in-frame clones, though not all of them. The data hold around 710,000 clones, with around 12% observed a single time. The CDR3 has 15 residues. CDR1 is LNHDA, CDR2 SQIVND, per germline (reference sequence). Deletions cut 7 bases from V and 2 bases from J, with 15 bases between. Remarks on this clone: Its antigen remains unknown.

The chain couples TRBV19 to TRBJ1-5, with no clear D. The sequenced sample consisted of naive CD4+ T cells from blood. The receptor comes from a man aged 25-40 years with type 1 diabetes. This CDR3 is CASTNWLTGNQPQHF. The CDR3 nucleotides read TGTGCCAGTACCAATTGGCTGACGGGCAATCAGCCCCAGCATTTT.